This TCR beta chain was found in a study of blood T cell repertoires in COVID-19. Overall study: The cDNA or gDNA used as material had been derived from T cells, B-cell-depleted T cells, or PBMCs.

The CDR3 extends over 15 amino acids. CDR1 is LGHNT and CDR2 is FRNRAP in the germline V gene. V lost 4 bases and J lost 3; bases outside the gene matches: 5. Original processing methods: Cell counts per sample came from amplifying reference gene primers. Generated by immunoSEQ multiplex PCR, the TCRdb table keeps only in-frame clones and is missing some. That table furnishes V, J and clone size, whereas the DNA furnished D and trimming. The table lists 20,000 to 25,000 clones, over 80% of them singletons, with 22% in the top ten. The chain has TRBV12-5 and TRBJ2-3; 9 positions agree with TRBD1. The sequence was obtained from a man at least 80 years old with active or convalescent COVID-19. The sample was peripheral blood. CDR3 DNA sequence: TGTGCTAGTGGTTGGGACAGGGTTAGAACAGATACGCAGTATTTT. It encodes CASGWDRVRTDTQYF.